This TCR beta chain was retrieved from a study of T cells in localized non-small cell lung cancer. Study conclusions and caveats: The tumor had only one region sequenced, so heterogeneity remains possible. The appearance of a median about 60 of the top 100 tumor clones was seen in adjacent lung. Of the tissues analyzed, uninvolved adjacent lung showed maximal T cell clonality, greater than tumor.

V was shortened by 0 bases and J by 0 bases, with 11 bases between the two germline ends. The CDR3 consists of 16 residues. The germline CDR1 and CDR2 sequences are SGHRS and YFSETQ. On this clone: The antigen is unknown.

Repertoires were generated with immunoSEQ multiplex PCR, while TCRdb's copy carries only in-frame clones and drops some. The repertoire holds approximately 88,000 clones, about nine tenths seen once, with roughly 3.9% in the top ten. This sequence joins TRBV5-1 and TRBJ2-3; D is perhaps TRBD2 (6 bases). The sample consisted of PBMCs, taken before any cancer treatment. The clonotype originates from a woman aged 35-75 years with stage II squamous cell lung carcinoma. As DNA, the CDR3 is TGCGCCAGCAGCTTGGCAATCGGGGGTAGCACAGATACGCAGTATTTT. Translated, it gives CASSLAIGGSTDTQYF.